This T cell receptor (beta chain) was documented in a study of metastatic and nonmetastatic thyroid tumors. By share, this clone ranks as medium-sized. Its antigen remains unknown. TCRdb re-called the PCR reads with MiXCR. The sample lists about 13,000 clones; over 20% were seen once. All patients were treatment-naive before thyroid surgery. Trimming took 6 bases from V and 10 from J, leaving 16 bases between them. This CDR3 comprises 13 residues. The germline gives CDR1 MGHDK, CDR2 SYGVNS. Study-level points and caveats: Malignant thyroid tumors reportedly exceeded benign nodules significantly in TCR beta diversity, with the difference appearing in blood and tumor.

What was sequenced was adjacent normal tissue. This clonotype was sampled from a female donor with papillary thyroid cancer or a benign thyroid nodule (not recorded which). Some clones in this sample may be carry-over from other donors' samples. The chain employs TRBV25-1 and TRBJ2-1, with a weak D call TRBD2 (5 bases). The CDR3 is CASRAPAGNEQFF. The CDR3 DNA reads TGTGCCAGCAGGGCCCCAGCCGGGAACGAGCAGTTCTTC.